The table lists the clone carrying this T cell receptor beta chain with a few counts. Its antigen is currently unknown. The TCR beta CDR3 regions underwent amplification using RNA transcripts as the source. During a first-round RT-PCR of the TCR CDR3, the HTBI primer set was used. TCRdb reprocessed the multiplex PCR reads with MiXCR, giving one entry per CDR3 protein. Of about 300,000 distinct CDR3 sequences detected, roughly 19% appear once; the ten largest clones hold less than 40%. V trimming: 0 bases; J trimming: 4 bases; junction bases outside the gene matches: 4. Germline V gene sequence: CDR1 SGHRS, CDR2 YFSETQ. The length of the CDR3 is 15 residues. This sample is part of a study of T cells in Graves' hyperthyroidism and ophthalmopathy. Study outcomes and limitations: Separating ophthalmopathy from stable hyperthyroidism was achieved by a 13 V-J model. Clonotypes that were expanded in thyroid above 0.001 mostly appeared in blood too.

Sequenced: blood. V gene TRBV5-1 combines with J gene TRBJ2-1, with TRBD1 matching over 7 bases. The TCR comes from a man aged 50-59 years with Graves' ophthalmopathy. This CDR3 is CASSLDDRAYNEQFF. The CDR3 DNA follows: TGCGCCAGCAGCTTGGATGACAGGGCTTACAATGAGCAGTTCTTC.